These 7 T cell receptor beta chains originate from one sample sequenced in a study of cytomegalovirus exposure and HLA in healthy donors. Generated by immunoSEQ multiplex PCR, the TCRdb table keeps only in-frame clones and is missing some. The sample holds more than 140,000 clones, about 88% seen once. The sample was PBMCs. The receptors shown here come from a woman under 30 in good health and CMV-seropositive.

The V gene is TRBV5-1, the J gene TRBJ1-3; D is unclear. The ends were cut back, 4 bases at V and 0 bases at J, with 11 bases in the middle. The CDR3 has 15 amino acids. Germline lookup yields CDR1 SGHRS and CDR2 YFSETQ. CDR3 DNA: TGCGCCAGCAGCACCGACACAAGCTCTGGAAACACCATATATTTT. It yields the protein CASSTDTSSGNTIYF.

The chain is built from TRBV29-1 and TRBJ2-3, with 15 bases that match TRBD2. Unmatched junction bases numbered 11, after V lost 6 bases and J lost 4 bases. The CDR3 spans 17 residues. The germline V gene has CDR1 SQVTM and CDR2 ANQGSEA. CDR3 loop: CSVAGTSGRIFPDTQYF. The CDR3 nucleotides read TGCAGCGTCGCCGGGACTAGCGGGAGGATTTTCCCAGATACGCAGTATTTT.

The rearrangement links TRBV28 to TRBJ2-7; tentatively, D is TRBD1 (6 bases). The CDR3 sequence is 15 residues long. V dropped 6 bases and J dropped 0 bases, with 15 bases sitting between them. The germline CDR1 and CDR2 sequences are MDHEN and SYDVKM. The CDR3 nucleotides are TGTGCCAGCAGCAATACAGGGCTAAGCTCCTACGAGCAGTACTTC. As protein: CASSNTGLSSYEQYF.

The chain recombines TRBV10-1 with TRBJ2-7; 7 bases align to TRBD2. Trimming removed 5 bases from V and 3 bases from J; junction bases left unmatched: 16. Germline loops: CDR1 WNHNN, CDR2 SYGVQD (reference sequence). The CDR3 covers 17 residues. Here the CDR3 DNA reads TGCGCCAGCAGTACTACCCGGGGGAGCGGGAAGAACTACGAGCAGTACTTC. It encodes CASSTTRGSGKNYEQYF.

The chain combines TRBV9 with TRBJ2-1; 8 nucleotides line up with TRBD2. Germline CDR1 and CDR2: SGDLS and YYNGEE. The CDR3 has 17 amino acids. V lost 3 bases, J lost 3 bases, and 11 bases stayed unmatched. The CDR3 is CASSAKLAADFYNEQFF. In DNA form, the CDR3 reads TGTGCCAGCAGCGCCAAACTAGCGGCAGACTTCTACAATGAGCAGTTCTTC.

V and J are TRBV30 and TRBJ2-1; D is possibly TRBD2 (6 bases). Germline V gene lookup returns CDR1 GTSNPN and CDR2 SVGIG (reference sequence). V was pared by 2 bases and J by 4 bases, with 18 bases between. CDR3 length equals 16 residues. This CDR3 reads CAWSPPGLPPYNEQFF. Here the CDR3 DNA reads TGTGCCTGGAGTCCCCCGGGACTTCCACCATACAATGAGCAGTTCTTC.

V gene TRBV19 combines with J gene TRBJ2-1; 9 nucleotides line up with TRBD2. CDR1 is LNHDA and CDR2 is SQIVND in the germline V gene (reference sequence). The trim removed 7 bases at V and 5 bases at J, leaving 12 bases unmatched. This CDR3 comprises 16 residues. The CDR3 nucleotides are TGTGCCAGTATCGGGGGGCCTAGCGGGATTAACAATGAGCAGTTCTTC. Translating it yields CASIGGPSGINNEQFF.